This T cell receptor beta chain was sequenced during a study of T cell changes during pregnancy in multiple sclerosis. Germline values: CDR1 SGHRS, CDR2 YFSETQ. The V end was cut by 4 bases, the J end by 7 bases, with 14 bases between. The CDR3 contains 13 residues. The repertoire was sequenced with immunoSEQ multiplex PCR; TCRdb's copy has only in-frame clones and lacks some. Of 32,000 or so clones listed, approximately 90% are singletons. This clone has just one count. The TCR sequence derives from a female donor in good health, enrolled as a control in a pregnancy study. This rearrangement joins TRBV5-1 to TRBJ1-1; possible D gene TRBD1, 6 bases. The starting material was CD4+ T cells from peripheral blood mononuclear cells, obtained in the third trimester of pregnancy. CDR3 in amino acids: CASSLTGSDEAFF. The CDR3 DNA follows: TGCGCCAGCAGCCTAACAGGGTCGGATGAAGCTTTCTTT.